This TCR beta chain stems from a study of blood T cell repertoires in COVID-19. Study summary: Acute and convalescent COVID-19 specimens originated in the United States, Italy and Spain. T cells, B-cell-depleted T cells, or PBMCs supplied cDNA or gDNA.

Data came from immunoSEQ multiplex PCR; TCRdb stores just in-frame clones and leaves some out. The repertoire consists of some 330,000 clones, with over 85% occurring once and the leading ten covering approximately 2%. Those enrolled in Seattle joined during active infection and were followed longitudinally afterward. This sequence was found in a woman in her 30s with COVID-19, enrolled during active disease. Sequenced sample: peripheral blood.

In DNA form, the CDR3 reads TGTGCCAGTAGCCAAGGGCGGGGATATAATTCACCCCTCCACTTT. Protein: CASSQGRGYNSPLHF. The genes are TRBV19 and TRBJ1-6; D gene ambiguous. CDR1 is LNHDA and CDR2 is SQIVND in the germline V gene (reference sequence). V was cut by 6 bases and J by 4 bases, with 13 bases left in between. The CDR3 is 15 amino acids.